The T cell receptor beta chain described here comes from a study of blood T cells in healthy people across ages. Germline CDR1 SGDLS, CDR2 YYNGEE. The CDR3 is 15 amino acids. Germline trimming cut 4 bases from V and 6 bases from J; bases unmatched to any gene: 12. The authors extracted at least 6 micrograms of total RNA per sample. This clonotype appeared a few times. A second PCR of roughly 7 to 11 cycles used a sample-barcoded 5' primer and a J-beta primer mix. TCRdb reanalysed the 5' RACE reads using MiXCR and keeps one entry per CDR3 protein. The top ten hold around 21% of the sample, which has some 800,000 distinct CDR3 sequences, roughly 44% seen once.

The clonotype comes from a man in his sixties in good health. Sequencing was performed on blood. The rearrangement links TRBV9 to TRBJ2-7; 8 bases map to TRBD1. CDR3 nucleotides: TGTGCCAGCAGCTCGCGACGGGACAGGCTCGCCGAGCAGTACTTC. This gives the protein CASSSRRDRLAEQYF.